The 16 T cell receptor beta chains reported below all come from one sample, sequenced in a study of cytomegalovirus exposure and HLA in healthy donors. The PCR employed 60 Vbeta primers together with 13 Jbeta primers. Measured with immunoSEQ multiplex PCR; TCRdb has only the in-frame clones, and not every one. The sample has about 77,000 clones, more than 75% seen once; the top ten hold 3% to 4%. The sample comprised PBMCs. The receptors come from a man aged 35-49 years in good health and CMV-seronegative.

The table lists this clone with a few counts. The V gene is TRBV7-3, the J gene TRBJ1-3, with TRBD1 matching over 7 bases. CDR1 and CDR2 (germline): SGHTA, FQGTGA. The CDR3 is made up of 14 amino acids. V gave up 5 bases and J gave up 2 bases; unmatched junction bases: 3. Here the CDR3 DNA reads TGTGCCAGCAGCAGTGGGACAGCTGGAAACACCATATATTTT. This translates into CASSSGTAGNTIYF.

This clone was seen more than once but under ten times. V usage is TRBV4-1 and J usage is TRBJ2-1; TRBD2 agrees at 8 bases. The CDR3 extends over 20 amino acids. The V and J ends lost 1 base and 0 bases, in that order; junction bases with no gene match: 14. Per germline, CDR1 MGHRA and CDR2 YSYEKL. The CDR3 DNA is TGCGCCAGCAGCCAAGCCCCATGGGCGGGGGGCGAAAGCTCCTACAATGAGCAGTTCTTC. It yields the protein CASSQAPWAGGESSYNEQFF.

The CDR3 bases are TGCGCCAGCAGCTTGGCGGTTAGCGGGGATTACACAGATACGCAGTATTTT. Protein: CASSLAVSGDYTDTQYF. The chain recombines TRBV5-1 with TRBJ2-3, with 8 bases aligning to TRBD2. V shed 0 bases, J shed 2 bases, and the junction held 8 bases outside the gene matches. Germline lookup yields CDR1 SGHRS and CDR2 YFSETQ. This CDR3 comprises 17 residues.

The chain couples TRBV7-2 to TRBJ1-2; 10 bases agree with TRBD1. Looked up from germline, CDR1 is SGHTA and CDR2 is FQGNSA. Trimming at V came to 3 bases and at J to 2 bases, leaving 6 bases not matched to a gene. The CDR3 is made up of 16 amino acids. Here the CDR3 DNA reads TGTGCCAGCAGCTTCCGACAGGGGGCAATGAACTATGGCTACACCTTC. Amino acids: CASSFRQGAMNYGYTF.

The rearrangement uses TRBV18 and TRBJ2-6; the D is unclear. The CDR3 consists of 17 residues. Trimming took 6 bases from V and 0 from J, leaving 15 bases between them. Looked up from germline, CDR1 is KGHSH and CDR2 is LQKENI. CDR3 protein: CASSQRSYSSGANVLTF. The CDR3 DNA is TGTGCCAGCTCCCAAAGGTCTTACAGCTCTGGGGCCAACGTCCTGACTTTC.

The rearrangement joins TRBV18 to TRBJ2-7; possible D gene TRBD2, 6 bases. Germline V gene lookup returns CDR1 KGHSH and CDR2 LQKENI. Trimming shortened V by 5 bases and J by 0 bases, and 17 bases separated the two germline ends. The CDR3 spans 16 residues. The CDR3 sequence is CASSFTVEGSSYEQYF. As DNA, the CDR3 is TGTGCCAGCTCATTCACCGTGGAGGGGAGCTCCTACGAGCAGTACTTC.

This clone appeared a single time. V and J are TRBV27 and TRBJ1-5; D is perhaps TRBD1 (5 bases). The germline V gene encodes CDR1 MNHEY and CDR2 SMNVEV (reference sequence). V lost 7 bases and J 0 bases, leaving 7 bases between the germline ends. The length of the CDR3 is 13 residues. CDR3 region: CASKGNSNQPQHF. CDR3 coding DNA: TGTGCCAGCAAGGGGAATAGCAATCAGCCCCAGCATTTT.

The chain is built from TRBV6-5 and TRBJ2-7, with 10 bases aligning to TRBD1. V was clipped by 5 bases and J by 3 bases; unmatched bases: 4. Germline CDR1 MNHEY, CDR2 SVGAGI. This CDR3 has 14 amino acids. The CDR3 reads CASSDRDRGYEQYF. The CDR3 DNA sequence: TGTGCCAGCAGTGACCGGGACAGGGGCTACGAGCAGTACTTC.

The CDR3 DNA is TGTGCCAGCAGCTTGACATTGGATACCGGGGAGCTGTTTTTT. Translation gives CASSLTLDTGELFF. The chain joins TRBV7-2 to TRBJ2-2; D is unresolved. This CDR3 contains 14 residues. Deletions cut 3 bases from V and 5 bases from J, with 10 bases between. Germline loops: CDR1 SGHTA, CDR2 FQGNSA. Full variable domain (missing parts from reference TRBV7-2 and TRBJ2-2): GAGVSQSPSNKVTEKGKDVELRCDPISGHTALYWYRQSLGQGLEFLIYFQGNSAPDKSGLPSDRFSAERTGGSVSTLTIQRTQQEDSAVYLCASSLTLDTGELFFGEGSRLTVL.

V and J are TRBV6-5 and TRBJ1-5; D is ambiguous. CDR1 is MNHEY and CDR2 is SVGAGI in the germline V gene. This CDR3 spans 14 amino acids. The ends were cut back, 2 bases at V and 3 bases at J, with 8 bases in the middle. CDR3 DNA: TGTGCCAGCAGTTACGGAGGCAACAATCAGCCCCAGCATTTT. Its translation: CASSYGGNNQPQHF.

The chain is built from TRBV2 and TRBJ1-5, with D hard to call. Germline CDR1 is SNHLY and CDR2 is FYNNEI. Trimming shortened V by 6 bases and J by 0 bases, and 6 bases separated the two germline ends. CDR3 length: 13 amino acids. The CDR3 loop is CASRRDSNQPQHF. In DNA form, the CDR3 reads TGTGCCAGCAGAAGAGATAGCAATCAGCCCCAGCATTTT.

The J gene is TRBJ1-1, the V gene TRBV20-1; D is ambiguous. From germline, CDR1 is DFQATT and CDR2 SNEGSKA (reference sequence). The CDR3 totals 11 residues. V dropped 5 bases and J dropped 1 base, with 5 bases sitting between them. In nucleotides, the CDR3 is TGCAGTGCTCGGGGGAACACTGAAGCTTTCTTT. Translating gives CSARGNTEAFF.

V and J are TRBV28 and TRBJ1-1, with D tentatively TRBD1 (6 bases). Trimming took 6 bases from V and 8 from J, leaving 16 bases between them. This CDR3 has 13 amino acids. Germline V gives CDR1 MDHEN, CDR2 SYDVKM. This chain's CDR3 is CASRTGTPREAFF. CDR3 DNA sequence: TGTGCCAGCAGGACCGGGACACCGAGGGAAGCTTTCTTT.

The chain combines TRBV6-5 with TRBJ2-3; no reliable D call. The CDR3 contains 13 residues. Germline loops: CDR1 MNHEY, CDR2 SVGAGI. V lost 5 bases and J 4 bases, leaving 10 bases between the germline ends. In DNA, the CDR3 is TGTGCCAGCAGTCAGGTCGGATCAGATACGCAGTATTTT. The encoded protein is CASSQVGSDTQYF.

This chain links TRBV5-1 with TRBJ1-4, with 10 nucleotides matching TRBD1. CDR1 is SGHRS and CDR2 is YFSETQ in the germline V gene. The V and J ends lost 5 bases and 7 bases, in that order; junction bases with no gene match: 5. CDR3 length: 14 amino acids. The CDR3 sequence is CASRAGTGAEKLFF. The CDR3 bases are TGCGCCAGCAGGGCCGGGACAGGGGCTGAAAAACTGTTTTTT.

The V gene is TRBV28, the J gene TRBJ1-5, with TRBD1 identical over 7 bases. CDR1 and CDR2 (germline): MDHEN, SYDVKM. CDR3 length: 16 amino acids. J lost 6 bases, V lost 4 bases, and 12 bases had no gene match. This CDR3 reads CASSSPGTDEGQPQHF. CDR3 coding DNA: TGTGCCAGCAGTTCACCCGGGACAGATGAGGGTCAGCCCCAGCATTTT. Full variable domain (rest looked up from reference TRBV28 and TRBJ1-5): DVKVTQSSRYLVKRTGEKVFLECVQDMDHENMFWYRQDPGLGLRLIYFSYDVKMKEKGDIPEGYSVSREKKERFSLILESASTNQTSMYLCASSSPGTDEGQPQHFGDGTRLSIL.